Each of the 15 T cell receptor beta chains below was sequenced from the same sample in a study of persistence of HIV-infected CD4 T cells. The libraries were made with immunoSEQ version 4 in survey mode. Using immunoSEQ multiplex PCR, the repertoire was profiled, and TCRdb retains in-frame clones only, with some absent. The sample yields around 48,000 clones, about 81% seen once. No cognate antigen is known for these TCRs. The stimulus was lysate of CMV-infected fibroblasts, roughly 9.2 ug/mL. Memory cells lacking CD40L and CD69 with high CD45RO were sorted. Specimen: CD4+ T cells sorted from PBMCs after approximately 19-hour stimulation, collected from a patient who received antiretroviral therapy. The source is an adult man with HIV who was CMV-seropositive.

This sequence joins TRBV3-1 (or the pseudogene TRBV3-2) and TRBJ2-6, with D possibly matching TRBD2 (5 bases). Germline V gives CDR1 LGHDT, CDR2 YNNKEL (reference sequence). V dropped 0 bases and J dropped 3 bases, with 9 bases sitting between them. The CDR3 loop spans 16 amino acids. CDR3 in DNA: TGTGCCAGCAGCCAAGATGCGGGTTATGGGGCCAACGTCCTGACTTTC. It codes for CASSQDAGYGANVLTF.

The rearrangement links TRBV13 to TRBJ2-5, with D possibly being TRBD1 or TRBD2 (5 bases each). V dropped 7 bases and J dropped 5 bases, with 17 bases sitting between them. Germline V gene sequence: CDR1 PRHDT, CDR2 FYEKMQ (reference sequence). The CDR3 totals 14 residues. CDR3 protein: CASTAMGVHETQYF. The CDR3 bases are TGTGCCAGCACCGCGATGGGGGTACATGAGACCCAGTACTTC.

The chain is built from TRBV6-5 and TRBJ1-5; no firm D call. V was pared by 6 bases and J by 5 bases, with 5 bases between. The length of the CDR3 is 11 residues. Germline CDR1 is MNHEY and CDR2 is SVGAGI. The CDR3 sequence is CASRVDQPQHF. In DNA form, the CDR3 reads TGTGCCAGCAGGGTGGATCAGCCCCAGCATTTT.

The chain uses TRBV5-1 and TRBJ1-1; 7 positions match TRBD1. Germline V gene data show CDR1 as SGHRS and CDR2 as YFSETQ. The CDR3 extends over 15 amino acids. V shed 3 bases and J 0 bases; nucleotides not matched to a gene: 5. The CDR3 protein is CASSYDRALNTEAFF. The DNA for the CDR3 is TGCGCCAGCAGCTATGACAGGGCCCTGAACACTGAAGCTTTCTTT.

The chain couples TRBV27 to TRBJ1-1; weak D call: TRBD1 (5 bases). Trimming removed 5 bases from V and 1 base from J, with 11 bases in between. This CDR3 is 14 amino acids long. Germline V gene lookup returns CDR1 MNHEY and CDR2 SMNVEV (reference sequence). Here the CDR3 DNA reads TGTGCCAGCAGTAAAGGGAGGGGGAACACTGAAGCTTTCTTT. This translates into CASSKGRGNTEAFF.

The chain uses TRBV18 and TRBJ2-2; possible D gene TRBD2, 6 bases. In germline, CDR1 is KGHSH, CDR2 LQKENI. The CDR3 is 16 amino acids. Trimming removed 2 bases from V and 1 base from J, with 11 bases in between. The CDR3 bases are TGTGCCAGCTCACCAGAGGCGGGGTGGAACACCGGGGAGCTGTTTTTT. This encodes CASSPEAGWNTGELFF.

This chain connects TRBV5-4 to TRBJ1-2; no clear D. This CDR3 has 14 residues. The V end was cut by 0 bases, the J end by 2 bases, with 8 bases between. Germline values: CDR1 SGHNT, CDR2 YYREEE (reference sequence). The CDR3 sequence is CASSLVGLNYGYTF. CDR3 nucleotide sequence: TGTGCCAGCAGCTTGGTAGGCTTAAACTATGGCTACACCTTC. The full variable domain, completed using reference TRBV5-4 and TRBJ1-2, is ETGVTQSPTHLIKTRGQQVTLRCSSQSGHNTVSWYQQALGQGPQFIFQYYREEENGRGNFPPRFSGLQFPNYSSELNVNALELDDSALYLCASSLVGLNYGYTFGSGTRLTVV.

The chain links TRBV5-8 to TRBJ1-1; D gene ambiguous. Trimming took 4 bases from V and 5 from J, leaving 18 bases between them. The CDR3 is 15 amino acids. CDR1 and CDR2 from the germline V gene are SGHTS and YDEGEE. The CDR3 loop reads CASSPPGMWKTEAFF. The CDR3 DNA reads as TGTGCCAGCAGCCCGCCGGGGATGTGGAAGACTGAAGCTTTCTTT.

The chain recombines TRBV15 with TRBJ2-4; possibly TRBD2 for D (6 bases). V lost 6 bases to trimming and J lost 0 bases, with 9 bases between them. There are 14 residues in the CDR3. Germline V gene lookup returns CDR1 LNHNV and CDR2 YYDKDF (reference sequence). The CDR3 sequence: CATRPGVAKNIQYF. As DNA, the CDR3 is TGTGCCACCAGGCCGGGGGTAGCCAAAAACATTCAGTACTTC.

J is TRBJ1-1 and V is TRBV20-1, with a possible D match to TRBD1 (5 bases). The CDR3 contains 8 residues. Germline lookup yields CDR1 DFQATT and CDR2 SNEGSKA (reference sequence). The DNA for the CDR3 is TGCAGGGGACGTGAAGCTTTCTTT. Translation: CRGREAFF.

Only a few counts were recorded for this clone. The chain carries TRBV6-1 and TRBJ1-6; TRBD1 is a possible D gene (5 bases). CDR1 is MNHNS and CDR2 is SASEGT in the germline V gene. Trimming removed 1 base at V and 10 bases at J, with 11 bases between. The CDR3 length is 14 residues. DNA of the CDR3: TGTGCCAGCAGTGAAGGAAGGGGTGGGTCACCCCTCCACTTT. This sequence encodes CASSEGRGGSPLHF.

The chain recombines TRBV5-5 with TRBJ1-4; 7 positions agree with TRBD1. The V segment lost 5 bases and the J segment 4 bases; nucleotides outside the gene matches: 2. This CDR3 contains 13 residues. Germline loops: CDR1 SGHKS, CDR2 YYEKEE (reference sequence). This CDR3 reads CASRTGSNEKLFF. As DNA, the CDR3 is TGTGCCAGCAGGACAGGGAGTAATGAAAAACTGTTTTTT.

This rearrangement joins TRBV29-1 to TRBJ1-2; D gene ambiguous. The germline V and J ends were trimmed by 7 bases and 8 bases, with 17 bases remaining between them. This CDR3 is built from 12 residues. The germline gives CDR1 SQVTM, CDR2 ANQGSEA. The CDR3, as DNA: TGCAGCGGCGGGAGAGGGAAAGGCGGCTACACCTTC. Amino acid sequence: CSGGRGKGGYTF.

The CDR3 protein is CASSQGGGLANEQYF. In DNA, the CDR3 is TGTGCCAGCAGCCAAGGAGGAGGACTAGCTAACGAGCAGTACTTC. The chain combines TRBV3-1 (or the pseudogene TRBV3-2) with TRBJ2-7, with 8 bases fitting TRBD2. Unmatched junction bases numbered 7, after V lost 1 base and J lost 5 bases. Germline CDR1 and CDR2: LGHDT and YNNKEL (reference sequence). CDR3 length: 15 amino acids.

The chain joins TRBV29-1 to TRBJ1-1; D is unresolved. CDR1 is SQVTM and CDR2 is ANQGSEA in the germline V gene. V shed 7 bases and J shed 0 bases, with 12 bases lying between them. There are 13 residues in the CDR3. CDR3 sequence: CSGVEQLNTEAFF. Here the CDR3 DNA reads TGCAGCGGCGTGGAGCAGTTGAACACTGAAGCTTTCTTT.